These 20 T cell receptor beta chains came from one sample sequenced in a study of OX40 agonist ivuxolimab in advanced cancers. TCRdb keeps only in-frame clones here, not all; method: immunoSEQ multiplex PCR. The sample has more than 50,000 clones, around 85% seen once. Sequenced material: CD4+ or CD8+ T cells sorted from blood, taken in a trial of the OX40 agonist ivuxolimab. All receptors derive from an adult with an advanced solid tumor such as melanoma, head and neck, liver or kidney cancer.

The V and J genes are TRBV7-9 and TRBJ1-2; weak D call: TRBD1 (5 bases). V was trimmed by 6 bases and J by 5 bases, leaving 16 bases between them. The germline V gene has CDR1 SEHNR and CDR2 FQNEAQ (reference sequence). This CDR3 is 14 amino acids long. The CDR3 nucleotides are TGTGCCAGCAGTATTGGGGGAACTGGGTATGGCTACACCTTC. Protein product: CASSIGGTGYGYTF.

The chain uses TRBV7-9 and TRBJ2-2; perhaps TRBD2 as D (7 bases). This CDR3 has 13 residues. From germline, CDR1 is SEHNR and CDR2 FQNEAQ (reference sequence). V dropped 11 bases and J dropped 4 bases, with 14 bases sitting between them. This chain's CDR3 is CAQWGGPTGELFF. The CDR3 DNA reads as TGTGCCCAGTGGGGGGGCCCCACCGGGGAGCTGTTTTTT.

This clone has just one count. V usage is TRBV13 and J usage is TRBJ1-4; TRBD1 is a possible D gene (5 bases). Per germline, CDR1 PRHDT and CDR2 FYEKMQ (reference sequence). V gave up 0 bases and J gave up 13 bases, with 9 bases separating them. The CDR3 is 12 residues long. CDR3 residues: CASSLGQVPLFF. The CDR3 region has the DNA TGTGCCAGCAGCTTAGGACAGGTCCCACTGTTTTTT.

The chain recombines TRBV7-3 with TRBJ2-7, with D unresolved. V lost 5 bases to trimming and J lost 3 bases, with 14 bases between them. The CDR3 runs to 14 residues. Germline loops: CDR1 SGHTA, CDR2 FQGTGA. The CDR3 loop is CASSPGPRSYEQYF. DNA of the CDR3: TGTGCCAGCAGCCCTGGGCCAAGGAGCTACGAGCAGTACTTC.

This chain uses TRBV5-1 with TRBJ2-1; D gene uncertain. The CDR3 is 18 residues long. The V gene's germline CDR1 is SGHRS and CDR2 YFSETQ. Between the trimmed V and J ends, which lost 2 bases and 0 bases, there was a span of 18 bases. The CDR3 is CASSLVMGNLRSYNEQFF. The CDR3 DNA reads TGCGCCAGCAGCTTAGTTATGGGGAATCTACGCTCCTACAATGAGCAGTTCTTC.

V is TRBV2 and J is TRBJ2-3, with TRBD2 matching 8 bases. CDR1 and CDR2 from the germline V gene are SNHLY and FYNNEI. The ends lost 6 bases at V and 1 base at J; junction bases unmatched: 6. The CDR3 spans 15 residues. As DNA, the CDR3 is TGTGCCAGCAGAAAACTAGCGGTGGGCACAGATACGCAGTATTTT. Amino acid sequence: CASRKLAVGTDTQYF.

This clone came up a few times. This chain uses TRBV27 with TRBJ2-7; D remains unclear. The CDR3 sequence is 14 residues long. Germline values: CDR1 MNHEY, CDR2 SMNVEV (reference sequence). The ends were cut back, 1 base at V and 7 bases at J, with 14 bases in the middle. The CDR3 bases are TGTGCCAGCAGTTTATGGCAGACTGATGGAGAGCAGTACTTC. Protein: CASSLWQTDGEQYF.

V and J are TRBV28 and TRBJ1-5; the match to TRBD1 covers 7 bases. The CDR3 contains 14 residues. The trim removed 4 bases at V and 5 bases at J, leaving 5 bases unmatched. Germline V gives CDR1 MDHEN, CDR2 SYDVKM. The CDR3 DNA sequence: TGTGCCAGCAGTTCACAGGGGAGGTATCAGCCCCAGCATTTT. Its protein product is CASSSQGRYQPQHF.

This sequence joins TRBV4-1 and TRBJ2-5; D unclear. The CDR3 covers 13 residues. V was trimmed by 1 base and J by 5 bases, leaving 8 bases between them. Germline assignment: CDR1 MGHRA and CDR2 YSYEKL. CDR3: CASSQVIAETQYF. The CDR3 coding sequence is TGCGCCAGCAGCCAAGTGATTGCGGAGACCCAGTACTTC.

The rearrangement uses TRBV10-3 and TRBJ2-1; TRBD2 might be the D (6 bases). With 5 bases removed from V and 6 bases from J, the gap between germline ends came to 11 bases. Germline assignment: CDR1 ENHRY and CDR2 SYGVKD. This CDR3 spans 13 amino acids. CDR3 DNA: TGTGCCATCAGTAGCCGGGACTCCAATGAGCAGTTCTTC. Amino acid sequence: CAISSRDSNEQFF.

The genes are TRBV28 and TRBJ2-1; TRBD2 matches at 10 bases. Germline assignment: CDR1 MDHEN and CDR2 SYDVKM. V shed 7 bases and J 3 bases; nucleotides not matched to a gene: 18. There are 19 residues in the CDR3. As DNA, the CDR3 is TGTGCCAGCAACCCTGGGACAGAAAAAGGACTAGCGGTCTACAATGAGCAGTTCTTC. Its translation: CASNPGTEKGLAVYNEQFF.

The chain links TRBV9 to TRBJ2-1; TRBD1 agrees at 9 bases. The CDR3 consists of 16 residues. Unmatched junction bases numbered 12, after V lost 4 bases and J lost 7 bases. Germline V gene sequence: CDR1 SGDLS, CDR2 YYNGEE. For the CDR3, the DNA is TGTGCCAGCAGCTGGGGATTGCCGACAGGGGGAAATGAGCAGTTCTTC. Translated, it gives CASSWGLPTGGNEQFF.

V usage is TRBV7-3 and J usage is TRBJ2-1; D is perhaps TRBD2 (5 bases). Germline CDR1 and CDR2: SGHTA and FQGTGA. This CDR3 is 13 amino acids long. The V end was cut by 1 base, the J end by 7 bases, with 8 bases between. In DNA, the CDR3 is TGTGCCAGCAGCTTAATTCGGGGTAATGAGCAGTTCTTC. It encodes CASSLIRGNEQFF.

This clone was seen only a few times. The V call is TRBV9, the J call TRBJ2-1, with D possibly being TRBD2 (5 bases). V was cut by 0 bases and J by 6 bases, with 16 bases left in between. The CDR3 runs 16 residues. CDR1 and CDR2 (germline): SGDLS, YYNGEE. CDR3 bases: TGTGCCAGCAGCGTAGCCCCCAGCGGTTCCGGCAATGAGCAGTTCTTC. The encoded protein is CASSVAPSGSGNEQFF.

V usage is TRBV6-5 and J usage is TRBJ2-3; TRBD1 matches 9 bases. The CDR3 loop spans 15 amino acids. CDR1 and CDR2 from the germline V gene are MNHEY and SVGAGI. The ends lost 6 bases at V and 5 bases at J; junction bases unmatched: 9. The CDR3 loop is CASSSGQGRQDTQYF. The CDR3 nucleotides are TGTGCCAGCAGCTCCGGACAGGGGAGGCAAGATACGCAGTATTTT.

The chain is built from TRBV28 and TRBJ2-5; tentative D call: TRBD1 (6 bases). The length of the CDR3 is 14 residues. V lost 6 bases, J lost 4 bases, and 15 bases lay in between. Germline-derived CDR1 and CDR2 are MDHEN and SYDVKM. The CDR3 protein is CASRARQDRETQYF. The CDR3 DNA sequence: TGTGCCAGCAGGGCAAGACAGGATCGAGAGACCCAGTACTTC.

The CDR3 bases are TGTGCCACCGGACAGGCGGTAGACTATAATTCACCCCTCCACTTT. It translates to CATGQAVDYNSPLHF. This rearrangement joins TRBV6-1 to TRBJ1-6, with 7 bases aligning to TRBD1. V lost 10 bases to trimming and J lost 3 bases; unmatched junction nucleotides: 9. Germline assignment: CDR1 MNHNS and CDR2 SASEGT. The CDR3 has 15 amino acids.

CDR3 sequence reads: CASGDRRLHNEQFF. CDR3 nucleotide sequence: TGTGCCAGCGGAGACAGGAGGTTACACAATGAGCAGTTCTTC. The rearrangement joins TRBV27 to TRBJ2-1; possibly TRBD1 for D (6 bases). CDR1 is MNHEY and CDR2 is SMNVEV in the germline V gene (reference sequence). V was trimmed by 8 bases and J by 5 bases, leaving 16 bases between them. The CDR3 is made up of 14 amino acids.

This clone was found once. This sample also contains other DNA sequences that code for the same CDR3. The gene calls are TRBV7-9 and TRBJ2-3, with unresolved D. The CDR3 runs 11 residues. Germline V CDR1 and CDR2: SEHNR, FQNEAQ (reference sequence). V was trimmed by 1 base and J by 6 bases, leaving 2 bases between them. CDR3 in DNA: TGTGCCAGCAGCTTAGAGGATACGCAGTATTTT. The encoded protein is CASSLEDTQYF.

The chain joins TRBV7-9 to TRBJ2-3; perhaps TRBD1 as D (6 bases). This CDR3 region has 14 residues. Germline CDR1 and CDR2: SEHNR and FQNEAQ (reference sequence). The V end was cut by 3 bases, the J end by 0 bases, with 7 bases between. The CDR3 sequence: CASSFGQSTDTQYF. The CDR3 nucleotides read TGTGCCAGCAGCTTCGGACAGAGCACAGATACGCAGTATTTT.